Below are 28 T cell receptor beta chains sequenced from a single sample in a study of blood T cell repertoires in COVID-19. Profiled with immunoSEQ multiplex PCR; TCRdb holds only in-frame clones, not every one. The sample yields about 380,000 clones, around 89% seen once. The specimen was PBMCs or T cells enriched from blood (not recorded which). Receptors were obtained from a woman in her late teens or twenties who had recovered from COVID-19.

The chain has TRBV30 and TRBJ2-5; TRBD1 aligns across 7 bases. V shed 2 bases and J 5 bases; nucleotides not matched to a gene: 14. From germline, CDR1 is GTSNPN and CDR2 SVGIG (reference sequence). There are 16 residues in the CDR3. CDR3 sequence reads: CAWSRHKTGRRETQYF. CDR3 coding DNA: TGTGCCTGGAGTAGGCACAAGACAGGGAGAAGGGAGACCCAGTACTTC.

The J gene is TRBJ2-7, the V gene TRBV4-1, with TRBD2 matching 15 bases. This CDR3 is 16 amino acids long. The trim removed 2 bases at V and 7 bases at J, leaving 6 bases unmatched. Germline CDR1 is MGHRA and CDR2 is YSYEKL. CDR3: CASSQPGLAGGWEQYF. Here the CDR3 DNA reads TGCGCCAGCAGCCAACCCGGACTAGCGGGGGGGTGGGAGCAGTACTTC.

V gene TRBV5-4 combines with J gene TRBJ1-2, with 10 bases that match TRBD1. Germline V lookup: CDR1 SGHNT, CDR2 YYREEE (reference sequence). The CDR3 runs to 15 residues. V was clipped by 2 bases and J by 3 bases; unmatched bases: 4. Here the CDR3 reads CASSLTGTGDYGYTF. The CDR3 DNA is TGTGCCAGCAGCTTAACCGGGACAGGGGACTATGGCTACACCTTC.

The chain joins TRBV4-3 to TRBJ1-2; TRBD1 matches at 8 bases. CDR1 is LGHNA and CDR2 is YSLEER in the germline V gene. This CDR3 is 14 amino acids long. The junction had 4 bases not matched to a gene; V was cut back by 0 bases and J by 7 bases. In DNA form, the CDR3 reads TGCGCCAGCAGCCAAGAAAGCAGGGGGCTTGGCTACACCTTC. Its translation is CASSQESRGLGYTF.

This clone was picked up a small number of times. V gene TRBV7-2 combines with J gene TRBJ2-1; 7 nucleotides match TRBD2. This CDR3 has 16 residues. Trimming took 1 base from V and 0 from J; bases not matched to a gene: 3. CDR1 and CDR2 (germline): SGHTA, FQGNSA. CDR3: CASSLVPGGSYNEQFF. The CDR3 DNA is TGTGCCAGCAGCTTAGTCCCGGGGGGCTCCTACAATGAGCAGTTCTTC.

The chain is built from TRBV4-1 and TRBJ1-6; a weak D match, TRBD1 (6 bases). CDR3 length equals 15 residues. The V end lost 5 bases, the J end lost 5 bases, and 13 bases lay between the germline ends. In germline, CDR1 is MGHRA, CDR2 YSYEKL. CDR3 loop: CASSYTRGNNSPLHF. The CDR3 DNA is TGCGCCAGCAGCTACACCAGGGGCAATAATTCACCCCTCCACTTT.

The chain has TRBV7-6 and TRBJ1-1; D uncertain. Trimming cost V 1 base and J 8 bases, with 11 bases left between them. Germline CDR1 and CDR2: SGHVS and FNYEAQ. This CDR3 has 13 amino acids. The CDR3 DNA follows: TGTGCCAGCAGCTTAGGCCTTAGTGCGGAAGCTTTCTTT. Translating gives CASSLGLSAEAFF.

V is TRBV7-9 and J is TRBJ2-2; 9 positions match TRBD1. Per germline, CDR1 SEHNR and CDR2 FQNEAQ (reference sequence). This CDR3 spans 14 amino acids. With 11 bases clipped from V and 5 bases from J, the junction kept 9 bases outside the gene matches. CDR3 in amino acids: CAVPGTGKTGELFF. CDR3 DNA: TGTGCCGTACCCGGGACAGGGAAAACCGGGGAGCTGTTTTTT.

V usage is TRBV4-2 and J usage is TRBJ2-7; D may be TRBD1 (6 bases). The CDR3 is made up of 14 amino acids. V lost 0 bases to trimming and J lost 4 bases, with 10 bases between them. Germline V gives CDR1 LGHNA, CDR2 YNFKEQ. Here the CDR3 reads CASSQDQDRYEQYF. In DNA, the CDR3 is TGTGCCAGCAGCCAAGATCAGGACAGATACGAGCAGTACTTC.

The CDR3 loop reads CASSLRPGQSYEQYF. CDR3 DNA: TGTGCCAGCAGTCTTCGACCCGGACAGAGCTACGAGCAGTACTTC. This rearrangement joins TRBV11-2 to TRBJ2-7; D might be TRBD1 (6 bases). The CDR3 covers 15 residues. Per germline, CDR1 SGHAT and CDR2 FQNNGV. The germline V and J ends were trimmed by 6 bases and 3 bases, with 18 bases remaining between them.

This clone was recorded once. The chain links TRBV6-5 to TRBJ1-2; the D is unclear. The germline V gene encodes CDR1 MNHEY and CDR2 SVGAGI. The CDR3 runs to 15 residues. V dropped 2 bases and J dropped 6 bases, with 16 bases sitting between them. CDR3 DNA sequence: TGTGCCAGCAGTTACGGTAGAGCCGCCCCCAATGGCTACACCTTC. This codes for CASSYGRAAPNGYTF.

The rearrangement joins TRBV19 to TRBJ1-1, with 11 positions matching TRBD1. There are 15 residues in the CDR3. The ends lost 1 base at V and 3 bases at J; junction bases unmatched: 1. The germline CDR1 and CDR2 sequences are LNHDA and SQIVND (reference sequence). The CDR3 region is CASSIGGQGDTEAFF. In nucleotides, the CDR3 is TGTGCCAGTAGTATAGGGGGACAGGGGGACACTGAAGCTTTCTTT. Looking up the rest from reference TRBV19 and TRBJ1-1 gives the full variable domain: DGGITQSPKYLFRKEGQNVTLSCEQNLNHDAMYWYRQDPGQGLRLIYYSQIVNDFQKGDIAEGYSVSREKKESFPLTVTSAQKNPTAFYLCASSIGGQGDTEAFFGQGTRLTVV.

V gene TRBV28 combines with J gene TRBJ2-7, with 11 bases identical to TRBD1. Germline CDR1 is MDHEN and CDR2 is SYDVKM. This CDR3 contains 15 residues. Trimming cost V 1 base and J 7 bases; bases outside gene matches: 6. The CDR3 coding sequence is TGTGCCAGCAGTTTATTAGGGACAGGGGGTCTTGAGCAGTACTTC. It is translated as CASSLLGTGGLEQYF. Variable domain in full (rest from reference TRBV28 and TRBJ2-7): DVKVTQSSRYLVKRTGEKVFLECVQDMDHENMFWYRQDPGLGLRLIYFSYDVKMKEKGDIPEGYSVSREKKERFSLILESASTNQTSMYLCASSLLGTGGLEQYFGPGTRLTVT.

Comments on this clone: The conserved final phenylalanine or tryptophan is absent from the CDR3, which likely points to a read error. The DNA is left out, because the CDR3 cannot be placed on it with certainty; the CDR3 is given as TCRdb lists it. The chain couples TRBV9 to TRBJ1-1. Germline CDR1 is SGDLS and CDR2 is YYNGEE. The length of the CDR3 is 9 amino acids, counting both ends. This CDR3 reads CASSQRWRT.

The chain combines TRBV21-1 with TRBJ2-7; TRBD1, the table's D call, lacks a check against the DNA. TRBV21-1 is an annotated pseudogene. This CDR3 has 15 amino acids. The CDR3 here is CASILLGQRTYEQYF. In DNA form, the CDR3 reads TGTGCCAGCATCCTCCTGGGACAAAGAACCTACGAGCAGTACTTC.

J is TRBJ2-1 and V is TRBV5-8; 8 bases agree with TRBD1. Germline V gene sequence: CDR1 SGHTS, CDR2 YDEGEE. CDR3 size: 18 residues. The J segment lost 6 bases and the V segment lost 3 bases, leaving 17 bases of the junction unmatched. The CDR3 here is CASSSGQGTPQGVNEQFF. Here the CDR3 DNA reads TGTGCCAGCAGCTCCGGGCAGGGGACCCCACAGGGGGTCAATGAGCAGTTCTTC.

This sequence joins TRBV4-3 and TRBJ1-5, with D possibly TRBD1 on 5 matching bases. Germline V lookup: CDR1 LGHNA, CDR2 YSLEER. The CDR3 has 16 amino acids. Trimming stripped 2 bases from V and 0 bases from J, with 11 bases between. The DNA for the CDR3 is TGCGCCAGCAGCCAATACGGGGGGGATAGCAATCAGCCCCAGCATTTT. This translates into CASSQYGGDSNQPQHF.

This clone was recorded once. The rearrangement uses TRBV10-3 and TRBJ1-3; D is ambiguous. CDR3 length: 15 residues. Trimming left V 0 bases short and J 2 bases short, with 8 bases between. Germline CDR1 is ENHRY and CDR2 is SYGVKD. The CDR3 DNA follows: TGTGCCATCAGTGAGTCCCCAGATACTGGAAACACCATATATTTT. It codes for CAISESPDTGNTIYF.

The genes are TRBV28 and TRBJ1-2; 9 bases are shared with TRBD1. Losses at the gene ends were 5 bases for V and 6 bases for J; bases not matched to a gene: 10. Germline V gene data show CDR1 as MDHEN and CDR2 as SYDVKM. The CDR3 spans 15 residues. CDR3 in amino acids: CASSPGTGSLDGYTF. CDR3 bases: TGTGCCAGCAGTCCCGGGACAGGGAGTTTGGATGGCTACACCTTC.

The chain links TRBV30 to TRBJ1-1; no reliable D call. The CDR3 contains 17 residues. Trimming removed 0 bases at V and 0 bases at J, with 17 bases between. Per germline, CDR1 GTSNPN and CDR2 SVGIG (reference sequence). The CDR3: CAWSVSGFVSMNTEAFF. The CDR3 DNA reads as TGTGCCTGGAGTGTATCCGGGTTTGTGTCCATGAACACTGAAGCTTTCTTT.

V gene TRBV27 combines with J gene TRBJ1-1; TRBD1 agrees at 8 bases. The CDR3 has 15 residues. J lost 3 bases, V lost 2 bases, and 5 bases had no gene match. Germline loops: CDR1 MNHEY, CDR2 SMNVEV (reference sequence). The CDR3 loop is CASSLEGQAHTEAFF. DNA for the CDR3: TGTGCCAGCAGTTTAGAGGGACAGGCCCACACTGAAGCTTTCTTT.

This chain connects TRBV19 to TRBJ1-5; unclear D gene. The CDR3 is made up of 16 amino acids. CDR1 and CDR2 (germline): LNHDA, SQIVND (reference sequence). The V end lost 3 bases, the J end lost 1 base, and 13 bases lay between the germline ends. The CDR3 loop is CASSMKLTGSNQPQHF. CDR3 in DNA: TGTGCCAGTAGTATGAAGCTGACGGGGAGCAATCAGCCCCAGCATTTT. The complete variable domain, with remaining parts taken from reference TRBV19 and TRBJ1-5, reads DGGITQSPKYLFRKEGQNVTLSCEQNLNHDAMYWYRQDPGQGLRLIYYSQIVNDFQKGDIAEGYSVSREKKESFPLTVTSAQKNPTAFYLCASSMKLTGSNQPQHFGDGTRLSIL.

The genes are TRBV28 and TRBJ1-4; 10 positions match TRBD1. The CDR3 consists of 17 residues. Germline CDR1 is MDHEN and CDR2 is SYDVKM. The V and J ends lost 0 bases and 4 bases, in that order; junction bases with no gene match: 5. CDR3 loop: CASSLWGQGKNNEKLFF. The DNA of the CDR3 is TGTGCCAGCAGTTTATGGGGACAGGGGAAGAATAATGAAAAACTGTTTTTT.

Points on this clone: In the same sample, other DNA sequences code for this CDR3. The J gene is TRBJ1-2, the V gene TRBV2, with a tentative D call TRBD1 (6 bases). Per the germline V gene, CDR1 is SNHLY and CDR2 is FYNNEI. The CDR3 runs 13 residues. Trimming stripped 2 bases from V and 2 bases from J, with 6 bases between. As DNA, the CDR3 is TGTGCCAGCAGTGAAAGGGGGAACTATGGCTACACCTTC. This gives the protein CASSERGNYGYTF.

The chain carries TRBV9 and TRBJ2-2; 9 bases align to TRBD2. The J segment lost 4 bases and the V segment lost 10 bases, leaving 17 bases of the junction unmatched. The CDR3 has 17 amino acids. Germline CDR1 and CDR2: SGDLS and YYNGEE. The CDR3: CARRVGGGGAATGELFF. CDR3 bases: TGTGCCCGCCGCGTCGGGGGCGGGGGGGCCGCCACCGGGGAGCTGTTTTTT.

CDR3 sequence: CAWSGSVSSNQPQHF. In DNA, the CDR3 is TGTGCCTGGAGTGGCTCAGTTTCTAGCAATCAGCCCCAGCATTTT. The chain links TRBV30 to TRBJ1-5; unclear D gene. The germline V gene encodes CDR1 GTSNPN and CDR2 SVGIG (reference sequence). CDR3 length: 15 residues. V shed 1 base and J shed 0 bases, with 10 bases lying between them.

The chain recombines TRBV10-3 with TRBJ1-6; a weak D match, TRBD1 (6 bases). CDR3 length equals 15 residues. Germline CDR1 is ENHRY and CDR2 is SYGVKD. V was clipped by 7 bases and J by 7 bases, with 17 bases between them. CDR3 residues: CAIKGGIRENSPLHF. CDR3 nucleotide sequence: TGTGCCATCAAAGGGGGTATTAGGGAAAATTCACCCCTCCACTTT.

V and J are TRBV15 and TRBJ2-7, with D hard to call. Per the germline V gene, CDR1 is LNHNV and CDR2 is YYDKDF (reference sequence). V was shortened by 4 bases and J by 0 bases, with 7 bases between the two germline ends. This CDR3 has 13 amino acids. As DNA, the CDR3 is TGTGCCACCAGCAACTCGTACTCCTACGAGCAGTACTTC. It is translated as CATSNSYSYEQYF.